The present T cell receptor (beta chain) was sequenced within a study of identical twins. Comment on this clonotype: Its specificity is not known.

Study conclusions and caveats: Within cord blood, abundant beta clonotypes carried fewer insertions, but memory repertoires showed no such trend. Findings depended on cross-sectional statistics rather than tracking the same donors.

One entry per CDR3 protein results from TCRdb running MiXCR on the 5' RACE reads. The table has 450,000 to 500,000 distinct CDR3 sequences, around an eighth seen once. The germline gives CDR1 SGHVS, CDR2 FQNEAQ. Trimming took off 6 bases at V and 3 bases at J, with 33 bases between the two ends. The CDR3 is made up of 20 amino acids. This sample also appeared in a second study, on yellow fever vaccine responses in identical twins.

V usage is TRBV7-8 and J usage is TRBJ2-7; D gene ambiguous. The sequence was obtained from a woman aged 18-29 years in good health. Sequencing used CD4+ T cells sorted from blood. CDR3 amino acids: CASSPQQQQVVPLHVYEQYF. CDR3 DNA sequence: TGTGCCAGCAGTCCCCAGCAGCAGCAGGTGGTTCCCCTACACGTCTACGAGCAGTACTTC. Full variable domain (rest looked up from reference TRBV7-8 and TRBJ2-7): GAGVSQSPRYKVAKRGQDVALRCDPISGHVSLFWYQQALGQGPEFLTYFQNEAQLDKSGLPSDRFFAERPEGSVSTLKIQRTQQEDSAVYLCASSPQQQQVVPLHVYEQYFGPGTRLTVT.